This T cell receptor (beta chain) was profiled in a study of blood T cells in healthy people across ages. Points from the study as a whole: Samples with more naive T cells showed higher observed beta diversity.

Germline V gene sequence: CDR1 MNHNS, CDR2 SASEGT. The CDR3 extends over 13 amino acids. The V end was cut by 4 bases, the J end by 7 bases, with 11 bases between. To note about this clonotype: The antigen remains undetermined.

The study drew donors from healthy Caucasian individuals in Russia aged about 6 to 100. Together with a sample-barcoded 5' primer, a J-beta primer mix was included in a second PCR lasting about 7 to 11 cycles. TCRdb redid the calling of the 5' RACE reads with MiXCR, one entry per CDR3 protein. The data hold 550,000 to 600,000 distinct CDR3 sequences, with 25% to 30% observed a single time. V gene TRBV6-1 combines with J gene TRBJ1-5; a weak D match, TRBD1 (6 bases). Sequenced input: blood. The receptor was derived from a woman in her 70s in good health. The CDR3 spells CASSVNREQPQHF. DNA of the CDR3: TGTGCCAGCAGTGTTAACAGGGAACAGCCCCAGCATTTT.